This T cell receptor (beta chain) was captured by sequencing in a study of metastatic and nonmetastatic thyroid tumors. Germline V gene sequence: CDR1 MDHEN, CDR2 SYDVKM. This CDR3 contains 13 residues. Between the trimmed V and J ends, which lost 0 bases and 6 bases, there was a span of 9 bases. This clone was found a few times. Using MiXCR, TCRdb reanalyzed the PCR reads. The profile shows 15,000 to 20,000 clones, approximately 30% of them singletons. Thyroid surgery was preceded by no treatment in any patient. The sample taken for sequencing was blood. The chain joins TRBV28 to TRBJ2-7, with D possibly matching TRBD1 (5 bases). This TCR came from a female donor with papillary thyroid cancer or a benign thyroid nodule (not recorded which). Some clones in this sample may be carry-over from other donors' samples. The CDR3 is CASSLCRQCEQYF. The CDR3 coding sequence is TGTGCCAGCAGTTTATGCAGACAGTGCGAGCAGTACTTC.